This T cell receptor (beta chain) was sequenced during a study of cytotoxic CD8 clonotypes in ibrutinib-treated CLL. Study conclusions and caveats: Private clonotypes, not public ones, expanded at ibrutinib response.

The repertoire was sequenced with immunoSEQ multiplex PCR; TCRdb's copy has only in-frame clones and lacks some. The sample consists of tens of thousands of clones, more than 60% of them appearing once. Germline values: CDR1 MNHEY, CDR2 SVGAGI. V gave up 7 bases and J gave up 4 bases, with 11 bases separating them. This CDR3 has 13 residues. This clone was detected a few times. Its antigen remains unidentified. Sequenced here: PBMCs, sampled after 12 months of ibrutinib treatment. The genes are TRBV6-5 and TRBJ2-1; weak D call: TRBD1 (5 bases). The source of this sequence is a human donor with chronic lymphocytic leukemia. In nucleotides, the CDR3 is TGTGCCAGCAACCAGGCAGGGTACAATGAGCAGTTCTTC. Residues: CASNQAGYNEQFF.